Listed below are T cell receptor beta chains from one sample, sequenced in a study of blood T cell repertoires in COVID-19. Produced via immunoSEQ multiplex PCR; TCRdb's table is partial and in-frame only. The sample lists about 440,000 clones, roughly 91% occurring once. Source material: PBMCs or T cells enriched from blood (not recorded which). All receptors derive from a young man who had recovered from COVID-19. The CDR3 runs from the conserved cysteine through the conserved F or W. D genes are given only for firm matches. Clone size is not always given. Where it is, it says once, few, many or a class for expanded clones.

CDR3 DNA: TGTGCCAGCAGTATGAGAAGTTCACCCCTCCACTTT
CDR3 protein: CASSMRSSPLHF
D gene: NA
J gene: TRBJ1-6
V gene: TRBV12-3/TRBV12-4
clone size: NA

CDR3 DNA: TGCGCCAGCAGCCTAGATGCGACGAGGGGGCAAGAGACCCAGTACTTC
CDR3 protein: CASSLDATRGQETQYF
D gene: NA
J gene: TRBJ2-5
V gene: TRBV4-1
clone size: once

CDR3 DNA: TGTGCCAGCAGCCGAATACCCGGGACAGGCAATTACGAGCAGTACTTC
CDR3 protein: CASSRIPGTGNYEQYF
D gene: TRBD1
J gene: TRBJ2-7
V gene: TRBV6-2/TRBV6-3
clone size: NA

CDR3 DNA: TGTGCCAGCAGCCCTGGACAGGGAACGAATCAGCCCCAGCATTTT
CDR3 protein: CASSPGQGTNQPQHF
D gene: TRBD1
J gene: TRBJ1-5
V gene: TRBV5-8
clone size: NA

CDR3 DNA: TGTGCCAGCAGCGCCGGAACCGTCGGCGGGGGAAATACGCAGTATTTT
CDR3 protein: CASSAGTVGGGNTQYF
D gene: TRBD2
J gene: TRBJ2-3
V gene: TRBV9
clone size: NA

CDR3 DNA: TGTGCCAGCAGCTTTTCACGGGGGGGTCAGCCCCAGCATTTT
CDR3 protein: CASSFSRGGQPQHF
D gene: NA
J gene: TRBJ1-5
V gene: TRBV7-2
clone size: NA

CDR3 DNA: TGTGCCAGTAGTATCGGGACAGAACTCACCGGGGAGCTGTTTTTT
CDR3 protein: CASSIGTELTGELFF
D gene: TRBD1
J gene: TRBJ2-2
V gene: TRBV19
clone size: NA

CDR3 DNA: TGTGCCAGCAGTCCCGAGGGGGCCCGACCTGCCTATGGCTACACCTTC
CDR3 protein: CASSPEGARPAYGYTF
D gene: TRBD1
J gene: TRBJ1-2
V gene: TRBV27
clone size: NA

CDR3 DNA: TGTGCCAGCAGTGAAGGGCGGCAGAATATAGCCAAAAACATTCAGTACTTC
CDR3 protein: CASSEGRQNIAKNIQYF
D gene: NA
J gene: TRBJ2-4
V gene: TRBV2
clone size: NA

CDR3 DNA: TGTGCCAGCAGCGTCCTGCCAGGGTTCACTGAAGCTTTCTTT
CDR3 protein: CASSVLPGFTEAFF
D gene: NA
J gene: TRBJ1-1
V gene: TRBV9
clone size: NA

CDR3 DNA: TGTGCCAGCAGCGTAGACCCTACAGGGTTAGGCTACACCTTC
CDR3 protein: CASSVDPTGLGYTF
D gene: NA
J gene: TRBJ1-2
V gene: TRBV9
clone size: NA

CDR3 DNA: TGTGCCAGCTCAAATCTACAGGGTAATGGTGGCTACACCTTC
CDR3 protein: CASSNLQGNGGYTF
D gene: NA
J gene: TRBJ1-2
V gene: TRBV18
clone size: few

CDR3 DNA: TGTGCCAGCAGTGTGCGGGGCGCTGGAAACACCATATATTTT
CDR3 protein: CASSVRGAGNTIYF
D gene: NA
J gene: TRBJ1-3
V gene: TRBV2
clone size: once

CDR3 DNA: TGTGCCAGCAGCTTAGTATGGGAGAAGAACACTGAAGCTTTCTTT
CDR3 protein: CASSLVWEKNTEAFF
D gene: NA
J gene: TRBJ1-1
V gene: TRBV11-2
clone size: NA

CDR3 DNA: TGTGCCAGCAGCCAGGGACAGGGGTATGCTTTCTTT
CDR3 protein: CASSQGQGYAFF
D gene: TRBD1
J gene: TRBJ1-1
V gene: TRBV3-1/TRBV3-2
clone size: NA

CDR3 DNA: TGTGCCAGCAGCCAGAGACACCCTAGCGGATTGGCAGATACGCAGTATTTT
CDR3 protein: CASSQRHPSGLADTQYF
D gene: TRBD2
J gene: TRBJ2-3
V gene: TRBV4-2
clone size: NA

CDR3 DNA: TGCAGTGCTAGATGGCCAGTTGGCTACACCTTC
CDR3 protein: CSARWPVGYTF
D gene: NA
J gene: TRBJ1-2
V gene: TRBV20-1
clone size: NA

CDR3 DNA: TGTGCCAGCAGTCCCGGACAGGGAGATACGCAGTATTTT
CDR3 protein: CASSPGQGDTQYF
D gene: TRBD1
J gene: TRBJ2-3
V gene: TRBV28
clone size: NA

CDR3 DNA: TGCAGCGTTGGGGGGGGGCTAAGTGGAAACACCATATATTTT
CDR3 protein: CSVGGGLSGNTIYF
D gene: NA
J gene: TRBJ1-3
V gene: TRBV29-1
clone size: NA

CDR3 DNA: TGTGCCTGGACTAGCGGTTCAGATACGCAGTATTTT
CDR3 protein: CAWTSGSDTQYF
D gene: TRBD2
J gene: TRBJ2-3
V gene: TRBV30
clone size: NA

CDR3 DNA: TGTGCCAGCTCAGCCCAGACAGGGAACTATGGCTACACCTTC
CDR3 protein: CASSAQTGNYGYTF
D gene: TRBD1
J gene: TRBJ1-2
V gene: TRBV18
clone size: NA

CDR3 DNA: TGTGCCATAGCCAGCGGGTTCTACAATGAGCAGTTCTTC
CDR3 protein: CAIASGFYNEQFF
D gene: NA
J gene: TRBJ2-1
V gene: TRBV19
clone size: NA

CDR3 DNA: TGTGCCCTTGGGCCGTGGTCGAATCAAAAGGGGGAGACCCAGTACTTC
CDR3 protein: CALGPWSNQKGETQYF
D gene: NA
J gene: TRBJ2-5
V gene: TRBV30
clone size: NA

CDR3 DNA: TGTGCCAGCAGCTTGGGTAGGGGTGATTCACCCCTCCACTTT
CDR3 protein: CASSLGRGDSPLHF
D gene: NA
J gene: TRBJ1-6
V gene: TRBV5-4
clone size: many

CDR3 DNA: TGTGCCAGCAGCTTAACAGGTCCGAACACTGAAGCTTTCTTT
CDR3 protein: CASSLTGPNTEAFF
D gene: NA
J gene: TRBJ1-1
V gene: TRBV7-8
clone size: NA

CDR3 DNA: TGCGCCAGCAGCTTATCACTAGCGGTTAGCTCCTACGAGCAGTACTTC
CDR3 protein: CASSLSLAVSSYEQYF
D gene: TRBD2
J gene: TRBJ2-7
V gene: TRBV5-1
clone size: NA

CDR3 DNA: TGCGCCAGCAGCCAGGGTCTGGTAAGGCTCGCGGGAGGGCCCTCCTACGAGCAGTACTTC
CDR3 protein: CASSQGLVRLAGGPSYEQYF
D gene: TRBD2
J gene: TRBJ2-7
V gene: TRBV4-1
clone size: NA

CDR3 DNA: TGCGCCAGCAGCAACTCAAGCTCCTATAATTCACCCCTCCACTTT
CDR3 protein: CASSNSSSYNSPLHF
D gene: NA
J gene: TRBJ1-6
V gene: TRBV5-1
clone size: NA

CDR3 DNA: TGTGCCAGTAGCTCAGCGGGAGTCTCCTACAATGAGCAGTTCTTC
CDR3 protein: CASSSAGVSYNEQFF
D gene: TRBD2
J gene: TRBJ2-1
V gene: TRBV19
clone size: once

CDR3 DNA: TGTGCCAGCAGTTTACGGGCTAGCGGGAGGTCTAGCACAGATACGCAGTATTTT
CDR3 protein: CASSLRASGRSSTDTQYF
D gene: TRBD2
J gene: TRBJ2-3
V gene: TRBV28
clone size: NA

CDR3 DNA: TGTGCCAGCAGGCCGGGACAGGGGATTTGGGAGCAGTACTTC
CDR3 protein: CASRPGQGIWEQYF
D gene: TRBD1
J gene: TRBJ2-7
V gene: TRBV6-5
clone size: once

CDR3 DNA: TGTGCCAGCAGCCACCGGGACAGGGCCGATGGCTACACCTTC
CDR3 protein: CASSHRDRADGYTF
D gene: TRBD1
J gene: TRBJ1-2
V gene: TRBV3-1/TRBV3-2
clone size: NA

CDR3 DNA: TGTGCCAGCTCACCCGGGACTAGCGGGGGTGTCTCCTACAATGAGCAGTTCTTC
CDR3 protein: CASSPGTSGGVSYNEQFF
D gene: TRBD2
J gene: TRBJ2-1
V gene: TRBV18
clone size: NA

CDR3 DNA: TGTGCCAGCAGTTACACAGGGGAGGAGTCCTACGAGCAGTACTTC
CDR3 protein: CASSYTGEESYEQYF
D gene: NA
J gene: TRBJ2-7
V gene: TRBV6-5
clone size: NA

CDR3 DNA: TGTGCCAGCAGCCAACTGGCGAAGGGAGTTGGCAATGAGCAGTTCTTC
CDR3 protein: CASSQLAKGVGNEQFF
D gene: NA
J gene: TRBJ2-1
V gene: TRBV14
clone size: NA

CDR3 DNA: TGTGCCAGCTCTCCCCGGACAGAGGAGCAGTATTTT
CDR3 protein: CASSPRTEEQYF
D gene: NA
J gene: TRBJ2-3
V gene: TRBV18
clone size: NA

CDR3 DNA: TGTGCCAGCAGCTCCATTAGGACAGGGCCAGCTTTCTATAATTCACCCCTCCACTTT
CDR3 protein: CASSSIRTGPAFYNSPLHF
D gene: TRBD1
J gene: TRBJ1-6
V gene: TRBV6-6
clone size: many

CDR3 DNA: TGCAGCGTGGTAGGGGGGGAAGAAGCTTTCTTT
CDR3 protein: CSVVGGEEAFF
D gene: NA
J gene: TRBJ1-1
V gene: TRBV29-1
clone size: NA

CDR3 DNA: TGCGCCAGCAGCCAGACGACAGGTCCCGGAAACACCATATATTTT
CDR3 protein: CASSQTTGPGNTIYF
D gene: NA
J gene: TRBJ1-3
V gene: TRBV4-1
clone size: NA

CDR3 DNA: TGTGCCAGCAGTTTTGGTGCGGGGAGGAGGTCGTATAGCAATCAGCCCCAGCATTTT
CDR3 protein: CASSFGAGRRSYSNQPQHF
D gene: NA
J gene: TRBJ1-5
V gene: TRBV28
clone size: NA

CDR3 DNA: TGTGCCAGCAAGGATCTGGGACAGGGTACCACTGAGCAGTTCTTC
CDR3 protein: CASKDLGQGTTEQFF
D gene: TRBD1
J gene: TRBJ2-1
V gene: TRBV6-5
clone size: few

CDR3 DNA: TGTGCCAGCAGCCCCGGGACTAGCGGGGCCCGCGAGCAGTACTTC
CDR3 protein: CASSPGTSGAREQYF
D gene: TRBD2
J gene: TRBJ2-7
V gene: TRBV3-1/TRBV3-2
clone size: NA